Listed here are 14 T cell receptor beta chains from one sample, sequenced in a study of CD8+ T cells in alopecia areata. Sequencing used cDNA as its template, made by extracting RNA and reverse transcribing it. Libraries were prepared by immunoSEQ multiplex PCR; TCRdb keeps only in-frame clonotypes and omits some of them. Of about 97,000 clones listed, around 45% are singletons. Sequenced material: CD4+ T cells sorted from blood. Every receptor here comes from a human donor with alopecia areata.

In its sample, this clone was seen a few times. The chain uses TRBV28 and TRBJ2-7; no clear D gene. The CDR3 contains 10 residues. V lost 2 bases to trimming and J lost 6 bases, with 2 bases between them. The germline gives CDR1 MDHEN, CDR2 SYDVKM. Here the CDR3 reads CASSLGEQYF. The CDR3 nucleotides are TGTGCCAGCAGTTTAGGCGAGCAGTACTTC.

V and J are TRBV5-6 and TRBJ2-3; tentatively, D is TRBD1 (5 bases). Germline V gene lookup returns CDR1 SGHDT and CDR2 YYEEEE. CDR3 size: 15 residues. The V and J ends lost 0 bases and 2 bases respectively, with 10 bases between them. CDR3 sequence reads: CASSLDRRYTDTQYF. The CDR3 DNA is TGTGCCAGCAGCTTGGACAGGCGATACACAGATACGCAGTATTTT.

This clone was recorded a few times. The chain uses TRBV6-6 and TRBJ1-1, with 9 bases aligning to TRBD1. Germline lookup yields CDR1 MNHNY and CDR2 SVGAGI (reference sequence). V trimming: 4 bases; J trimming: 1 base; junction bases outside the gene matches: 1. CDR3 length: 14 residues. The CDR3 region is CASSWGQGNTEAFF. CDR3 coding DNA: TGTGCCAGCAGTTGGGGACAGGGGAACACTGAAGCTTTCTTT.

V gene TRBV29-1 combines with J gene TRBJ2-3; 7 bases are shared with TRBD1. J gave up 5 bases and V 7 bases, and 15 bases lay outside the gene matches. There are 15 residues in the CDR3. Per germline, CDR1 SQVTM and CDR2 ANQGSEA. The DNA for the CDR3 is TGCAGCGCCCCGTCCACCGGGCCAGGGGGAGATACGCAGTATTTT. Its translation: CSAPSTGPGGDTQYF.

This chain uses TRBV18 with TRBJ2-4; no clear D. Between the trimmed V and J ends, which lost 3 bases and 5 bases, there was a span of 5 bases. Germline CDR1 and CDR2: KGHSH and LQKENI. The CDR3 contains 12 residues. In DNA, the CDR3 is TGTGCCAGCTCACCGACTGAAAACATTCAGTACTTC. It codes for CASSPTENIQYF.

This chain connects TRBV7-9 to TRBJ2-7; D gene unclear. With 5 bases removed from V and 2 bases from J, the gap between germline ends came to 19 bases. Germline assignment: CDR1 SEHNR and CDR2 FQNEAQ (reference sequence). There are 16 residues in the CDR3. In DNA, the CDR3 is TGTGCCAGCAGCCGTTCCTCGGCAGGCGACACCTACGAGCAGTACTTC. Translation: CASSRSSAGDTYEQYF.

V and J are TRBV9 and TRBJ2-5; D gene uncertain. Germline V gene lookup returns CDR1 SGDLS and CDR2 YYNGEE. The germline V and J ends were trimmed by 0 bases and 1 base, with 4 bases remaining between them. The CDR3 is 13 amino acids. CDR3 in DNA: TGTGCCAGCAGCGTAGCGGGCCAAGAGACCCAGTACTTC. Encoded protein: CASSVAGQETQYF.

The V call is TRBV30, the J call TRBJ2-7, with 8 bases matching TRBD1. J gave up 0 bases and V 5 bases, and 0 bases lay outside the gene matches. The germline CDR1 and CDR2 sequences are GTSNPN and SVGIG (reference sequence). This CDR3 comprises 12 residues. This CDR3 is CAWGTGSYEQYF. The CDR3 DNA reads as TGTGCCTGGGGGACAGGCTCCTACGAGCAGTACTTC.

The J gene is TRBJ1-2, the V gene TRBV30; TRBD1 is a possible D gene (5 bases). V lost 4 bases and J 5 bases, leaving 20 bases between the germline ends. This CDR3 comprises 15 residues. Per germline, CDR1 GTSNPN and CDR2 SVGIG (reference sequence). Here the CDR3 DNA reads TGTGCCTGGACCAGAACTAGACAGCCGCTATATGGCTACACCTTC. The encoded protein is CAWTRTRQPLYGYTF.

This clone was counted between two and nine times. The V and J genes are TRBV7-9 and TRBJ1-5; 10 bases agree with TRBD1. CDR1 and CDR2 from the germline V gene are SEHNR and FQNEAQ (reference sequence). With V trimmed by 3 bases and J by 10 bases, 6 bases remained unmatched. The CDR3 covers 14 residues. The CDR3 DNA sequence: TGTGCCAGCAGCTTTTTGGGACAGGGGAATCCCCAGCATTTT. Translated: CASSFLGQGNPQHF.

This clone was found a few times. The chain has TRBV27 and TRBJ2-3, with D unresolved. The CDR3 runs 11 residues. The germline V gene encodes CDR1 MNHEY and CDR2 SMNVEV (reference sequence). V dropped 6 bases and J dropped 2 bases, with 3 bases sitting between them. CDR3 sequence: CASSNTDTQYF. CDR3 coding DNA: TGTGCCAGCAGCAACACAGATACGCAGTATTTT.

This clone was seen only a few times. The chain joins TRBV14 to TRBJ2-3; D might be TRBD1 (5 bases). The V and J ends lost 5 bases and 2 bases respectively, with 8 bases between them. CDR3 length: 13 amino acids. In germline, CDR1 is SGHDN, CDR2 FVKESK. CDR3 sequence (DNA): TGTGCCAGCAGCTCCAGGGACACAGATACGCAGTATTTT. Its translation: CASSSRDTDTQYF.

This clone was counted a few times. This chain joins TRBV4-1 and TRBJ2-5; the match to TRBD1 covers 7 bases. CDR1 and CDR2 (germline): MGHRA, YSYEKL. Unmatched junction bases numbered 4, after V lost 4 bases and J lost 5 bases. This CDR3 has 13 residues. CDR3 DNA sequence: TGCGCCAGCAGCCCACAGGGGCAGGAGACCCAGTACTTC. Its translation is CASSPQGQETQYF.

A few counts support this clone. This CDR3 is CASSFQGSTPNEQFF. DNA for the CDR3: TGTGCCAGCAGTTTCCAGGGGTCAACCCCCAATGAGCAGTTCTTC. The J gene is TRBJ2-1, the V gene TRBV28, with D possibly being TRBD1 (6 bases). V was pared by 3 bases and J by 6 bases, with 15 bases between. The CDR3 sequence is 15 residues long. CDR1 MDHEN and CDR2 SYDVKM come from the germline V gene.